This is a list of T cell receptor beta chains from one sample in a study of beta chain features in type 1 diabetes. Clones were sequenced by immunoSEQ multiplex PCR, and TCRdb holds only the in-frame ones, with some missing. Seen here are about 160,000 clones, 9% to 10% observed once, and the top ten hold about 0.65%. Sequenced: central memory CD4+ T cells from blood. All receptors derive from a woman in her 30s with type 1 diabetes. CDR3s include the opening cysteine and the closing phenylalanine or tryptophan. Fields, in order: J gene, V gene, D gene, clone size, CDR3 length, CDR3 DNA, CDR3 protein. The D gene is left open where the match is weak. Clone size is given for some rows only: seen once, a few or many times, or a class if the clone is expanded.

TRBJ2-7 TRBV11-1 . . 12 TGTGCCAGCACCCAAACGGGGGACGAGCAGTACTTC CASTQTGDEQYF
TRBJ1-2 TRBV28 . few 14 TGTGCCAGCAGTTTGGGGGCAGCCTACTATGGCTACACCTTC CASSLGAAYYGYTF
TRBJ1-1 TRBV30 . few 12 TGTGCCTGGAGTCGGCAGGTCGCTGAAGCTTTCTTT CAWSRQVAEAFF
TRBJ2-1 TRBV6-1 TRBD2 . 16 TGTGCCAGCAGTGAGCGGCGGGAGTTCACCGACAATGAGCAGTTCTTC CASSERREFTDNEQFF
TRBJ1-1 TRBV6-5 TRBD1 . 14 TGTGCCAGCAGTTTATACAGGGGGACCACTGAAGCTTTCTTT CASSLYRGTTEAFF
TRBJ1-2 TRBV30 TRBD1 . 16 TGTGCCTGGAGGGTAGGAATAGGACAGGGAAGGCGTGGCTACACCTTC CAWRVGIGQGRRGYTF
TRBJ2-1 TRBV5-4 TRBD2 . 16 TGTGCCAGCAGCTTGGGTAGCGGGAGGGCGTACAATGAGCAGTTCTTC CASSLGSGRAYNEQFF
TRBJ2-1 TRBV7-9 TRBD2 . 15 TGTGCCAGCAGCCTACTAGCGGGAGTATCCAATGAGCAGTTCTTC CASSLLAGVSNEQFF
TRBJ2-1 TRBV5-4 TRBD2 few 15 TGTGCCAGCAGCTTGGCGGCGGGAGGGTCCAATGAGCAGTTCTTC CASSLAAGGSNEQFF
TRBJ1-2 TRBV5-4 . few 14 TGTGCCAGCAGCTTGCTCCTTACATCCTATGGCTACACCTTC CASSLLLTSYGYTF
TRBJ2-2 TRBV5-1 . . 17 TGCGCCAGCAGCTTGGAGTCATTTGTCGGGAAGACCGGGGAGCTGTTTTTT CASSLESFVGKTGELFF
TRBJ2-1 TRBV5-1 TRBD2 few 17 TGCGCCAGCAGCCCCTCCGGGACTAGCGGCGATAACAATGAGCAGTTCTTC CASSPSGTSGDNNEQFF
TRBJ1-2 TRBV6-1 TRBD1 few 13 TGTGCCAGCAGTGCCGACAGGGCTGGTGGCTACACCTTC CASSADRAGGYTF
TRBJ2-1 TRBV5-6 . few 13 TGTGCCAGCAGCTTAGGGGGTTACAATGAGCAGTTCTTC CASSLGGYNEQFF
TRBJ1-5 TRBV19 . few 15 TGTGCCAGTAGCCCCGGGTCAACTAGCAATCAGCCCCAGCATTTT CASSPGSTSNQPQHF
TRBJ1-5 TRBV7-8 . few 19 TGTGCCAGCAGCTTACACCAGGGTTATACCCGGGGGGGCAATCAGCCCCAGCATTTT CASSLHQGYTRGGNQPQHF
TRBJ1-1 TRBV5-1 . . 13 TGCGCCAGCAGCTACAACAGGGAAACTGAAGCTTTCTTT CASSYNRETEAFF
TRBJ2-7 TRBV14 TRBD2 few 16 TGTGCCAGCAGCCAACTGGGGGCTAGCGGGAGTTATGAGCAGTACTTC CASSQLGASGSYEQYF
TRBJ2-7 TRBV7-2 . few 13 TGTGCCAGCAGCTCCCGTGCGACCTACGAGCAGTACTTC CASSSRATYEQYF
TRBJ2-1 TRBV28 . . 15 TGTGCCAGCAGCAGAGTCTCTAGCGACTACAATGAGCAGTTCTTC CASSRVSSDYNEQFF
TRBJ2-3 TRBV29-1 . . 11 TGCAGCGTTGAAAGGGGGTATACGCAGTATTTT CSVERGYTQYF
TRBJ2-7 TRBV10-3 TRBD2 . 16 TGTGCCATCAGTGACCCCACGGGGACTAGACCCTACGAGCAGTACTTC CAISDPTGTRPYEQYF
TRBJ2-7 TRBV7-9 . many 14 TGTGCCAGCAGCGTCACCGGGAGTAACTACGAGCAGTACTTC CASSVTGSNYEQYF
TRBJ1-1 TRBV2 . few 14 TGTGCCAGCAGTGCGGAGTCTGTGGGCACTGAAGCTTTCTTT CASSAESVGTEAFF
TRBJ1-2 TRBV4-1 . . 13 TGCGCCAGCAGCCAAGCACAGCCCAATGGCTACACCTTC CASSQAQPNGYTF
TRBJ2-3 TRBV29-1 TRBD2 . 14 TGCAGCGTCGCGCTAGCGGAGTGGGGGGATACGCAGTATTTT CSVALAEWGDTQYF
TRBJ2-5 TRBV5-4 . few 14 TGTGCCAGCAGCTTGGCAGGGGTCGAGGAGACCCAGTACTTC CASSLAGVEETQYF
TRBJ2-5 TRBV19 . few 12 TGTGCCAGTATAGGGCAGGGGGAGACCCAGTACTTC CASIGQGETQYF
TRBJ2-2 TRBV28 . few 14 TGTGCCAGCAGTTTAGGAGGGAACACCGGGGAGCTGTTTTTT CASSLGGNTGELFF
TRBJ1-1 TRBV10-3 . . 14 TGTGCCATCAGGGTACAGGGACGGGACACTGAAGCTTTCTTT CAIRVQGRDTEAFF
TRBJ2-7 TRBV7-9 . . 15 TGTGCCAGCAGCTTAACGTATAGGGGTTCCTACGAGCAGTACTTC CASSLTYRGSYEQYF
TRBJ1-1 TRBV20-1 . . 11 TGCAGTGGCGGGACGGCACGAGAGGCTTTCTTT CSGGTAREAFF
TRBJ2-5 TRBV9 TRBD2 . 14 TGTGCCAGCAGCGTAGGACTAGCGGGAGAGACCCAGTACTTC CASSVGLAGETQYF
TRBJ1-1 TRBV4-1 . few 15 TGCGCCAGCAGTCACGGGGGATTGTGGGACACTGAAGCTTTCTTT CASSHGGLWDTEAFF
TRBJ2-5 TRBV19 TRBD1 few 14 TGTGCCAGTAGGTCTAAGGGGGCCTTGGAGACCCAGTACTTC CASRSKGALETQYF
TRBJ1-2 TRBV29-1 TRBD1 . 15 TGCAGCGTCAGGTTGACAGGGGGTCAATCGCATGGCTACACCTTC CSVRLTGGQSHGYTF
TRBJ2-7 TRBV5-1 TRBD2 . 15 TGCGCCAGCAGCCAGTTCCTAGCGGGAGAGGTTGAGCAGTACTTC CASSQFLAGEVEQYF
TRBJ2-2 TRBV30 . . 18 TGTGCCTGGAGTCACCGTTTTCTGACGGGACTCACGCCCGGGGAGCTGTTTTTT CAWSHRFLTGLTPGELFF
TRBJ2-7 TRBV9 TRBD2 . 16 TGTGCCAGCAGCGTAGGAGCTAGCGGGAGTCAATACGAGCAGTACTTC CASSVGASGSQYEQYF
TRBJ1-2 TRBV20-1 . . 11 TGCAGTGCCGTACAGGGCTATGGCTACACCTTC CSAVQGYGYTF
TRBJ2-5 TRBV28 TRBD1 . 12 TGTGCCACCTCCGGGCCAGGGGGGACCCAGTACTTC CATSGPGGTQYF
TRBJ2-3 TRBV29-1 . few 13 TGCAGCGTTGGGATTGCGGTGGCAGATACGCAGTATTTT CSVGIAVADTQYF
TRBJ2-1 TRBV6-1 TRBD2 . 14 TGTGCCGCTAAGGGACTAGCGGACTACAATGAGCAGTTCTTC CAAKGLADYNEQFF
TRBJ2-6 TRBV28 . . 17 TGTGCCAGCACAACCGGGTCCGCCGGCCCTGGGGCCAACGTCCTGACTTTC CASTTGSAGPGANVLTF
TRBJ2-7 TRBV5-1 TRBD1 few 13 TGCGCCAGCAGACGGACAGGGAACGACGAGCAGTACTTC CASRRTGNDEQYF
TRBJ2-1 TRBV5-1 TRBD2 . 13 TGCGCCAGTGGGACTAGCGAGTACAATGAGCAGTTCTTC CASGTSEYNEQFF
TRBJ1-1 TRBV5-1 . few 15 TGCGCCAGCAGCTTGATACCGGGACAGAACACTGAAGCTTTCTTT CASSLIPGQNTEAFF
TRBJ2-1 TRBV2 . . 13 TGTGCCAGCAGTGAAGTTGTAGGAGGGGTGCAGTTCTTC CASSEVVGGVQFF